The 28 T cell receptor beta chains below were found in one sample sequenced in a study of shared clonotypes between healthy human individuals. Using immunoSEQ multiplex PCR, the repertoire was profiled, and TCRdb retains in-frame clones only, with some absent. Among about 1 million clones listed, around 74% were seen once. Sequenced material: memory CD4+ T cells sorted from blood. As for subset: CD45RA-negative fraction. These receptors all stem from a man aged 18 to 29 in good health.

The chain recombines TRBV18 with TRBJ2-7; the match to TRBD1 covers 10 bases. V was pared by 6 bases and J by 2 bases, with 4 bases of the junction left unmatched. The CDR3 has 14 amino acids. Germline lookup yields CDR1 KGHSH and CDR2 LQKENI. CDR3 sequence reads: CASSGTGVAYEQYF. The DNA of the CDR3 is TGTGCCAGCTCGGGGACAGGGGTAGCCTACGAGCAGTACTTC.

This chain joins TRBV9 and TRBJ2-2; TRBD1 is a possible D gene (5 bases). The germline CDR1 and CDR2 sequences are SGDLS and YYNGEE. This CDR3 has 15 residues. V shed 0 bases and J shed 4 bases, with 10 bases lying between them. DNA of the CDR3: TGTGCCAGCAGCGTAGCGGCAGGGCTCACCGGGGAGCTGTTTTTT. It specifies CASSVAAGLTGELFF. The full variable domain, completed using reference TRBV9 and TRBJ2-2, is DSGVTQTPKHLITATGQRVTLRCSPRSGDLSVYWYQQSLDQGLQFLIQYYNGEERAKGNILERFSAQQFPDLHSELNLSSLELGDSALYFCASSVAAGLTGELFFGEGSRLTVL.

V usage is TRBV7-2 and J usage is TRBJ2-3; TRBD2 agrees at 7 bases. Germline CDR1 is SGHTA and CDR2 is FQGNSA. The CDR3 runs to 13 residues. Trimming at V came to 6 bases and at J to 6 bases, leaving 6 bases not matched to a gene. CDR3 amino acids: CASRGGGGDTQYF. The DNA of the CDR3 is TGTGCCAGCAGAGGTGGCGGGGGTGATACGCAGTATTTT.

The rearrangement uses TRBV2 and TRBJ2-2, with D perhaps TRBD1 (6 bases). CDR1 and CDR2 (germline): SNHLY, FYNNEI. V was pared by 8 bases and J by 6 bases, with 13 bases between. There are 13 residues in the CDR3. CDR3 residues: CASDRSSSGELFF. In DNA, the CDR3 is TGTGCCAGCGACAGGTCCTCCTCCGGGGAGCTGTTTTTT.

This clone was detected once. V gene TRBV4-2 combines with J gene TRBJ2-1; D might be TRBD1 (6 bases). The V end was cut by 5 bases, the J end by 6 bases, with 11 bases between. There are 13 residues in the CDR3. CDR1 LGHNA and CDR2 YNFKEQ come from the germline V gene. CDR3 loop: CASSATGVNEQFF. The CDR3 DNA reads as TGTGCCAGCAGCGCGACAGGTGTCAATGAGCAGTTCTTC.

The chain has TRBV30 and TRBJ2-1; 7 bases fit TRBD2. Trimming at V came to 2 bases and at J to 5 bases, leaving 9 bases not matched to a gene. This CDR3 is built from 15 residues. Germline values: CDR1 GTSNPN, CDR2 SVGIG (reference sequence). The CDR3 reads CAWSFWGRANNEQFF. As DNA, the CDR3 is TGTGCCTGGAGTTTCTGGGGGAGGGCCAACAATGAGCAGTTCTTC.

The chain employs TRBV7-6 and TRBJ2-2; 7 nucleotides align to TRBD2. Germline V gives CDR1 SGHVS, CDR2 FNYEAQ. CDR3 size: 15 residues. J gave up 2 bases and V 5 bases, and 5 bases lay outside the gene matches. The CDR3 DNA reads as TGTGCCAGCAGCGCGTCTAGCGGCAACACCGGGGAGCTGTTTTTT. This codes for CASSASSGNTGELFF.

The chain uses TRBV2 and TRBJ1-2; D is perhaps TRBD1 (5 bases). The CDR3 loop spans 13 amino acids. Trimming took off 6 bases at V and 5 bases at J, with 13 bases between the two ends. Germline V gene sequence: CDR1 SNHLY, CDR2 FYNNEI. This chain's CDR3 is CASRSDRFYGYTF. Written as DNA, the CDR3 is TGTGCCAGCAGATCTGACAGATTTTATGGCTACACCTTC.

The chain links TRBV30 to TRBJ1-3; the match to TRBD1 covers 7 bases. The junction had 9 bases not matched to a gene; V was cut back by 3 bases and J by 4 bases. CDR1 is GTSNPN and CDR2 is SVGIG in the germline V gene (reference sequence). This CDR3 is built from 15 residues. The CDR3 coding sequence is TGTGCCTGGAGCCCCGACAGGGCGAAGGGAAACACCATATATTTT. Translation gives CAWSPDRAKGNTIYF.

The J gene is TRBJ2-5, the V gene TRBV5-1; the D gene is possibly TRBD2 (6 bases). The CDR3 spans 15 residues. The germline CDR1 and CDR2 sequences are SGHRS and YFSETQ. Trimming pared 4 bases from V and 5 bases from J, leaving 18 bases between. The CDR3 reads CASSLTAGSGETQYF. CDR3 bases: TGCGCCAGCAGCCTAACCGCGGGATCGGGTGAGACCCAGTACTTC. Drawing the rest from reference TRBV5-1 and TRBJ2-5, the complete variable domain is KAGVTQTPRYLIKTRGQQVTLSCSPISGHRSVSWYQQTPGQGLQFLFEYFSETQRNKGNFPGRFSGRQFSNSRSEMNVSTLELGDSALYLCASSLTAGSGETQYFGPGTRLLVL.

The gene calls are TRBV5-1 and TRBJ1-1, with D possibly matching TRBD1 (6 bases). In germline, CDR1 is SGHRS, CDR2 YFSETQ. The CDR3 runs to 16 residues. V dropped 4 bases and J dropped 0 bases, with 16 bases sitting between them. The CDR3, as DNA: TGCGCCAGCAGCGACACAGGGAGAGGGATGAACACTGAAGCTTTCTTT. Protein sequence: CASSDTGRGMNTEAFF.

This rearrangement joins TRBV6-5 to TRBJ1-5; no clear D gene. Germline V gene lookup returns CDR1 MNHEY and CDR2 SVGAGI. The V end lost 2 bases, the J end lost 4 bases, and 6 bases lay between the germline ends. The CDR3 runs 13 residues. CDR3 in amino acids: CASSYLANQPQHF. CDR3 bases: TGTGCCAGCAGTTACCTGGCAAATCAGCCCCAGCATTTT.

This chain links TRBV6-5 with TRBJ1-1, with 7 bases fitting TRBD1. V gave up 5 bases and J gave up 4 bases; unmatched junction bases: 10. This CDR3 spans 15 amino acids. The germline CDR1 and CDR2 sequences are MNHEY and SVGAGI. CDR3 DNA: TGTGCCAGCAGTCTCCGACAGGGAGGGCTCACTGAAGCTTTCTTT. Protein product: CASSLRQGGLTEAFF.

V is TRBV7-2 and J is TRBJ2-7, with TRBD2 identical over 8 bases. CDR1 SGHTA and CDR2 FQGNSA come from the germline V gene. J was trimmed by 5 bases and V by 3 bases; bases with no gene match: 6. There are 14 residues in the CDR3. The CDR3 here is CASSFPGGANEQYF. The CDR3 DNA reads TGTGCCAGCAGCTTCCCGGGGGGGGCTAACGAGCAGTACTTC.

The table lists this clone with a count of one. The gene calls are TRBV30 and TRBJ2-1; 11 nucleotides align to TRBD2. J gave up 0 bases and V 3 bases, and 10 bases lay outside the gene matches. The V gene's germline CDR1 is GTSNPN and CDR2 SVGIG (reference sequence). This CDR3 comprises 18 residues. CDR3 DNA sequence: TGTGCCTGGAGCCACCTAGCGGGAGGCCGAGGCTCCTACAATGAGCAGTTCTTC. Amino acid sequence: CAWSHLAGGRGSYNEQFF. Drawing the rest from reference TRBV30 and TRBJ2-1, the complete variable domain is SQTIHQWPATLVQPVGSPLSLECTVEGTSNPNLYWYRQAAGRGLQLLFYSVGIGQISSEVPQNLSASRPQDRQFILSSKKLLLSDSGFYLCAWSHLAGGRGSYNEQFFGPGTRLTVL.

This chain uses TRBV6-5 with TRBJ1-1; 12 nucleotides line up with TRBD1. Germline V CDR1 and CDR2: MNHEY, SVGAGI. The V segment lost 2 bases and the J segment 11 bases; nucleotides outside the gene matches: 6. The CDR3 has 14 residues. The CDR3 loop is CASSYGTGGWVAFF. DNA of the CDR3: TGTGCCAGCAGTTACGGGACAGGGGGCTGGGTCGCTTTCTTT.

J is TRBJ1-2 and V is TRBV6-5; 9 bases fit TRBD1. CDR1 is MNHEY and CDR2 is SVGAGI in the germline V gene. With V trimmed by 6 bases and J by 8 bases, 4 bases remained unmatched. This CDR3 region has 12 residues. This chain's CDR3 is CASRTGGRGYTF. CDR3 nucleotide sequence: TGTGCCAGCAGGACAGGGGGGAGAGGCTACACCTTC.

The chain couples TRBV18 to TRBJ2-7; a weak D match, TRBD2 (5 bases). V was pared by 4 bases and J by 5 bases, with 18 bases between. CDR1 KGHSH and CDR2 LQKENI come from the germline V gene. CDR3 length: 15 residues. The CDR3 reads CASSLAGVSGDEQYF. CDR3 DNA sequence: TGTGCCAGCTCACTCGCCGGGGTCTCTGGGGACGAGCAGTACTTC.

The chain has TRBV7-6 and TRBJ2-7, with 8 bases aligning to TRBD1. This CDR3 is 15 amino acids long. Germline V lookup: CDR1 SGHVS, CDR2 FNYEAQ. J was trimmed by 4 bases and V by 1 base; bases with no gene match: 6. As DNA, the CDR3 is TGTGCCAGCAGCTTAGTTCCAGGGGGCAATTACGAGCAGTACTTC. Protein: CASSLVPGGNYEQYF.

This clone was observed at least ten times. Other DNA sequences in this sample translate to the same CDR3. The CDR3 sequence: CASSIRRNQETQYF. The CDR3 DNA is TGTGCCAGTAGTATCCGTCGGAACCAAGAGACCCAGTACTTC. This chain joins TRBV19 and TRBJ2-5, with no clear D. The CDR3 is made up of 14 amino acids. Germline V lookup: CDR1 LNHDA, CDR2 SQIVND (reference sequence). Trimming removed 3 bases from V and 0 bases from J, with 8 bases in between.

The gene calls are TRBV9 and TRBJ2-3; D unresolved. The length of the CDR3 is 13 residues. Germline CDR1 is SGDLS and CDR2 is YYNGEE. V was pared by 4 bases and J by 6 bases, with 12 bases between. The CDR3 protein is CASSPRSADTQYF. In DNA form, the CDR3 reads TGTGCCAGCAGCCCCCGGTCGGCGGATACGCAGTATTTT. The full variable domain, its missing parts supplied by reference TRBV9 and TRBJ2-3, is DSGVTQTPKHLITATGQRVTLRCSPRSGDLSVYWYQQSLDQGLQFLIQYYNGEERAKGNILERFSAQQFPDLHSELNLSSLELGDSALYFCASSPRSADTQYFGPGTRLTVL.

The chain's CDR3 is CASSIGTGGDTQYF. In DNA, the CDR3 is TGTGCCAGTAGTATCGGGACAGGAGGGGATACGCAGTATTTT. The chain is built from TRBV19 and TRBJ2-3; 8 nucleotides agree with TRBD1. CDR1 and CDR2 (germline): LNHDA, SQIVND (reference sequence). V shed 3 bases and J 6 bases; nucleotides not matched to a gene: 5. The CDR3 covers 14 residues.

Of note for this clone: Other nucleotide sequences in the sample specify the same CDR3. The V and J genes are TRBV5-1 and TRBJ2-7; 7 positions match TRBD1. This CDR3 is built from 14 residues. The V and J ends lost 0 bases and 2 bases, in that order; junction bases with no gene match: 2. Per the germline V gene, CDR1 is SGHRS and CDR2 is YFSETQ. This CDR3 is CASSLEGATYEQYF. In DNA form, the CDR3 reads TGCGCCAGCAGCTTGGAGGGGGCCACCTACGAGCAGTACTTC.

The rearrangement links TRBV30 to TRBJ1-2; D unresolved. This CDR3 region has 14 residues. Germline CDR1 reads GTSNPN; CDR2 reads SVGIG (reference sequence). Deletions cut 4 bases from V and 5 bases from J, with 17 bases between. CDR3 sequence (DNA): TGTGCCTGGACCCCAGGTGGGAGTACTTATGGCTACACCTTC. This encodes CAWTPGGSTYGYTF. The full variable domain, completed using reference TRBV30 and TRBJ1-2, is SQTIHQWPATLVQPVGSPLSLECTVEGTSNPNLYWYRQAAGRGLQLLFYSVGIGQISSEVPQNLSASRPQDRQFILSSKKLLLSDSGFYLCAWTPGGSTYGYTFGSGTRLTVV.

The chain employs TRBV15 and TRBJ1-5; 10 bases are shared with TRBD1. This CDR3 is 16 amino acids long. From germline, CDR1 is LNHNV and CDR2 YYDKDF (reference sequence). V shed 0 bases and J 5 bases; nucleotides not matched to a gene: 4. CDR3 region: CATSREGQGIDQPQHF. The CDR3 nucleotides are TGTGCCACCAGCAGAGAGGGACAGGGGATCGATCAGCCCCAGCATTTT.

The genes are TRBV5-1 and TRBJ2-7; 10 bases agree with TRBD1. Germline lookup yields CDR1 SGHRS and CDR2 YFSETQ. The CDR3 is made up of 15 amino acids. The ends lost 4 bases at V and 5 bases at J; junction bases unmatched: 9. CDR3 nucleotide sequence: TGCGCCAGCAGCAGAGACAGGGGGCCAGGAGACGAGCAGTACTTC. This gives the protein CASSRDRGPGDEQYF.

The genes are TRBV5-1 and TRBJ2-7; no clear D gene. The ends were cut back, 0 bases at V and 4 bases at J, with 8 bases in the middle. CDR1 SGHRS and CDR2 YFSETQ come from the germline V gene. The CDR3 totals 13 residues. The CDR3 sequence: CASSLEALYEQYF. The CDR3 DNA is TGCGCCAGCAGCTTGGAGGCACTGTACGAGCAGTACTTC.

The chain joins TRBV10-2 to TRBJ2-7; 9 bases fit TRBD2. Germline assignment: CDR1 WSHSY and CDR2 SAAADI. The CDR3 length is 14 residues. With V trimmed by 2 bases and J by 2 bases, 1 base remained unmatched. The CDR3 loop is CASSELAGPYEQYF. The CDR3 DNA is TGCGCCAGCAGTGAGCTAGCGGGACCCTACGAGCAGTACTTC.